There are many counts of the clone carrying this T cell receptor (beta chain). The antigen is not known. This entry is derived from a study of Graves' ophthalmopathy and Graves' hyperthyroidism. Across the whole study: Samples of peripheral blood were obtained at initial diagnosis, prior to treatment of any kind.

Researchers took RNA transcripts and amplified TCR beta CDR3 regions from them. Amplification began with first-round RT-PCR using HTBI primers, then second-round multiplex PCR was performed. TCRdb re-called the multiplex PCR reads through MiXCR, storing one row per CDR3 protein. The sample carries about 620,000 distinct CDR3 sequences, approximately 21% recorded once. This CDR3 has 13 residues. Looked up from germline, CDR1 is DFQATT and CDR2 is SNEGSKA (reference sequence). The ends lost 3 bases at V and 6 bases at J; junction bases unmatched: 7. Study observations and caveats: The model reached approximately 67% sensitivity and approximately 72% specificity for predicting ophthalmopathy progression.

The authors enrolled newly diagnosed hyperthyroidism patients aged 18 to 65 with under 2 months' duration. Exclusion covered patients with other autoimmune diseases or uncontrolled infections (as well as pregnancy or lactation). This receptor was obtained from a woman younger than 35 with stable Graves' hyperthyroidism. Some clones in this sample may be carry-over from other donors' samples. The gene calls are TRBV20-1 and TRBJ1-1, with 7 nucleotides matching TRBD1. Sequencing was performed on peripheral blood. The CDR3 region is CSASGDSLSEAFF. CDR3 nucleotide sequence: TGCAGTGCTAGTGGGGACAGTTTGTCTGAAGCTTTCTTT.